The 24 T cell receptor beta chains in this list originate from one sample, sequenced in a study of CD8+ T cells in alopecia areata. The treatment denotes: oral pan-JAK inhibitor, 5-10 mg twice daily. Extraction and reverse transcription of RNA yielded cDNA as the sequencing template. Data came from immunoSEQ multiplex PCR; TCRdb stores just in-frame clones and leaves some out. The profile covers about 76,000 clones, with over 25% appearing a single time and more than 13% taken by the ten largest. The sequenced sample was CD8+ T cells sorted from blood, obtained at week 4, from a patient treated with tofacitinib. The receptors come from a human donor with alopecia areata.

This clone was detected a few times. The chain combines TRBV9 with TRBJ2-1, with a possible D match to TRBD1 (6 bases). The CDR3 has 12 residues. Germline V gene sequence: CDR1 SGDLS, CDR2 YYNGEE. V dropped 3 bases and J dropped 12 bases, with 13 bases sitting between them. In DNA form, the CDR3 reads TGTGCCAGCAGCGGAGTCGAGACAGGGCAGTTCTTC. It translates to CASSGVETGQFF.

Only a few counts were recorded for this clone. This CDR3 is CSVAGGTRQGREQYF. In DNA, the CDR3 is TGCAGCGTTGCTGGCGGGACTCGCCAAGGTCGAGAGCAGTACTTC. This chain connects TRBV29-1 to TRBJ2-7; perhaps TRBD2 as D (6 bases). The length of the CDR3 is 15 residues. V gave up 4 bases and J gave up 7 bases, with 23 bases separating them. The V gene's germline CDR1 is SQVTM and CDR2 ANQGSEA.

J is TRBJ2-5 and V is TRBV9; D is unresolved. This CDR3 has 12 residues. The germline gives CDR1 SGDLS, CDR2 YYNGEE. Trimming stripped 4 bases from V and 5 bases from J, with 9 bases between. The CDR3 loop is CASSLYGETQYF. The CDR3 region has the DNA TGTGCCAGCAGCCTGTACGGGGAGACCCAGTACTTC.

The V call is TRBV30, the J call TRBJ2-1; no firm D call. Germline V gene sequence: CDR1 GTSNPN, CDR2 SVGIG (reference sequence). The CDR3 is 10 residues long. V was clipped by 4 bases and J by 11 bases, with 9 bases between them. The DNA of the CDR3 is TGTGCCTGGACTGGGGAAAAGCAGTTCTTC. It translates to CAWTGEKQFF.

This clone turned up a few times. The chain recombines TRBV29-1 with TRBJ2-3, with TRBD2 matching over 14 bases. The germline gives CDR1 SQVTM, CDR2 ANQGSEA. This CDR3 is 13 amino acids long. Germline trimming cut 8 bases from V and 5 bases from J; bases unmatched to any gene: 3. Here the CDR3 reads CSIGLAGGDTQYF. In nucleotides, the CDR3 is TGCAGCATTGGACTAGCGGGAGGAGATACGCAGTATTTT.

This clone is termed medium-sized. The chain carries TRBV27 and TRBJ2-7, with 12 positions matching TRBD2. The germline gives CDR1 MNHEY, CDR2 SMNVEV (reference sequence). J was trimmed by 2 bases and V by 5 bases; bases with no gene match: 4. The CDR3 is 15 amino acids. The CDR3 reads CASSARLAGAYEQYF. The CDR3 coding sequence is TGTGCCAGCAGTGCGAGACTAGCGGGGGCCTACGAGCAGTACTTC.

This clone was picked up a small number of times. The V and J genes are TRBV6-6 and TRBJ2-7; TRBD2 agrees at 7 bases. This CDR3 is 14 amino acids long. Germline CDR1 MNHNY, CDR2 SVGAGI (reference sequence). CDR3 in DNA: TGTGCAAGCGGACTGGGGAGGGGTATCGACGAGCAGTACTTC. Amino acids: CASGLGRGIDEQYF.

With respect to this clone: Other nucleotide sequences in the sample specify the same CDR3. This chain links TRBV5-1 with TRBJ2-1, with 12 bases matching TRBD2. Per germline, CDR1 SGHRS and CDR2 YFSETQ. There are 19 residues in the CDR3. Unmatched junction bases numbered 13, after V lost 1 base and J lost 5 bases. The CDR3 region is CASSLLSGTSGRSNNEQFF. The DNA of the CDR3 is TGCGCCAGCAGCTTGTTATCGGGGACTAGCGGGCGATCGAACAATGAGCAGTTCTTC.

In its sample, this clone was seen a few times. This sample includes further DNA sequences coding for the same CDR3. V usage is TRBV4-1 and J usage is TRBJ2-5, with 7 bases aligning to TRBD2. Trimming at V came to 0 bases and at J to 5 bases, leaving 6 bases not matched to a gene. CDR1 MGHRA and CDR2 YSYEKL come from the germline V gene. This CDR3 has 15 residues. The CDR3 bases are TGCGCCAGCAGCCAAGATGGGGGGGGTGGCGAGACCCAGTACTTC. Protein product: CASSQDGGGGETQYF.

V is TRBV7-9 and J is TRBJ1-1; TRBD1 matches 10 bases. The V gene end was trimmed by 4 bases and the J gene end by 10 bases; junction bases not matched to a gene: 9. Per germline, CDR1 SEHNR and CDR2 FQNEAQ (reference sequence). This CDR3 region has 14 residues. CDR3 nucleotide sequence: TGTGCCAGCAGCTCGACAGGGGGCGAGAGGGTAGCTTTCTTT. Amino acids: CASSSTGGERVAFF.

The chain uses TRBV29-1 and TRBJ2-7; 8 nucleotides align to TRBD1. The CDR3 loop spans 14 amino acids. The V gene's germline CDR1 is SQVTM and CDR2 ANQGSEA. V was pared by 6 bases and J by 6 bases, with 13 bases of the junction left unmatched. CDR3 in DNA: TGCAGCGTCTCGGACAGGGTCGGAATTAGCGAGCAGTACTTC. The encoded protein is CSVSDRVGISEQYF.

This chain links TRBV30 with TRBJ2-2, with D perhaps matching TRBD1 or TRBD2 (5 bases each). CDR3 length equals 15 residues. The ends were cut back, 3 bases at V and 4 bases at J, with 15 bases in the middle. In germline, CDR1 is GTSNPN, CDR2 SVGIG (reference sequence). The CDR3 DNA follows: TGTGCCTGGAGCCAAGGGGCCGGGGCCACCGGGGAGCTGTTTTTT. Protein: CAWSQGAGATGELFF.

The rearrangement joins TRBV29-1 to TRBJ1-1, with D hard to call. From germline, CDR1 is SQVTM and CDR2 ANQGSEA. This CDR3 region has 14 residues. V lost 0 bases to trimming and J lost 7 bases, with 15 bases between them. The CDR3 DNA reads TGCAGCGTTGAAGATCTCCCCTCTGAGGGTGAAGCTTTCTTT. It encodes CSVEDLPSEGEAFF.

The CDR3 is CASSLIAGDTGELFF. CDR3 nucleotides: TGTGCCAGCAGCTTAATAGCGGGAGACACCGGGGAGCTGTTTTTT. This sequence joins TRBV7-9 and TRBJ2-2; TRBD2 matches at 9 bases. Per germline, CDR1 SEHNR and CDR2 FQNEAQ (reference sequence). V lost 2 bases and J lost 3; bases outside the gene matches: 1. The CDR3 is made up of 15 amino acids.

The rearrangement joins TRBV25-1 to TRBJ2-5, with 8 bases that match TRBD2. V trimming: 7 bases; J trimming: 13 bases; junction bases outside the gene matches: 8. Germline V gives CDR1 MGHDK, CDR2 SYGVNS. There are 11 residues in the CDR3. The CDR3: CASITGLVWYF. CDR3 bases: TGTGCCAGCATTACGGGACTAGTGTGGTACTTC.

V usage is TRBV18 and J usage is TRBJ2-3, with D uncertain. V lost 0 bases and J lost 2, with 3 bases in between. The CDR3 has 13 amino acids. Germline V gene sequence: CDR1 KGHSH, CDR2 LQKENI. This CDR3 is CASSPPSTDTQYF. The CDR3 DNA reads as TGTGCCAGCTCACCACCTTCCACAGATACGCAGTATTTT.

This chain uses TRBV29-1 with TRBJ2-7; D gene uncertain. The CDR3 spans 12 residues. Between the trimmed V and J ends, which lost 5 bases and 3 bases, there was a span of 11 bases. Germline CDR1 and CDR2: SQVTM and ANQGSEA. The DNA for the CDR3 is TGCAGCGTTTTACGGACGGGCTACGAGCAGTACTTC. Protein: CSVLRTGYEQYF.

This clone was counted a few times. This chain joins TRBV19 and TRBJ2-7; tentative D call: TRBD1 (6 bases). Trimming stripped 8 bases from V and 4 bases from J, with 9 bases between. Germline V gives CDR1 LNHDA, CDR2 SQIVND (reference sequence). This CDR3 is 11 amino acids long. DNA for the CDR3: TGTGCCAGTGAACAGGGTTACGAGCAGTACTTC. The encoded protein is CASEQGYEQYF.

The chain joins TRBV29-1 to TRBJ2-1, with 8 bases matching TRBD2. The germline gives CDR1 SQVTM, CDR2 ANQGSEA. J gave up 5 bases and V 8 bases, and 8 bases lay outside the gene matches. The CDR3 has 13 residues. The CDR3 bases are TGCAGCTACCCGGGACTAGATGACAATGAGCAGTTCTTC. Encoded protein: CSYPGLDDNEQFF.

Comment on this clone: A read error is possible here, since a much larger clone lies one base away. In DNA, the CDR3 is TGTGCCAGCAGCCGCGGGAGCACAGATACGCAGTATTTT. Residues: CASSRGSTDTQYF. V gene TRBV7-8 combines with J gene TRBJ2-3; D might be TRBD2 (5 bases). Looked up from germline, CDR1 is SGHVS and CDR2 is FQNEAQ. The CDR3 sequence is 13 residues long. The ends were cut back, 5 bases at V and 0 bases at J, with 6 bases in the middle.

This clone came up a few times. The chain links TRBV6-5 to TRBJ2-5; D remains ambiguous. This CDR3 is 13 amino acids long. The germline V and J ends were trimmed by 3 bases and 5 bases, with 10 bases remaining between them. Germline loops: CDR1 MNHEY, CDR2 SVGAGI. CDR3 amino acids: CASSYSARETQYF. CDR3 in DNA: TGTGCCAGCAGTTATTCGGCGCGGGAGACCCAGTACTTC.

A few counts support this clone. V usage is TRBV30 and J usage is TRBJ2-1; 11 nucleotides agree with TRBD2. The CDR3 extends over 15 amino acids. V lost 1 base, J lost 7 bases, and 6 bases stayed unmatched. CDR1 and CDR2 (germline): GTSNPN, SVGIG (reference sequence). The CDR3 nucleotides are TGTGCCTGGAGTGCCTCGGGACTAGCGGCAAATGAGCAGTTCTTC. It yields the protein CAWSASGLAANEQFF. The full variable domain, rest sourced from reference TRBV30 and TRBJ2-1, is SQTIHQWPATLVQPVGSPLSLECTVEGTSNPNLYWYRQAAGRGLQLLFYSVGIGQISSEVPQNLSASRPQDRQFILSSKKLLLSDSGFYLCAWSASGLAANEQFFGPGTRLTVL.

In this sample, this clone turned up many times. The chain has TRBV29-1 and TRBJ2-1; 7 bases fit TRBD2. Looked up from germline, CDR1 is SQVTM and CDR2 is ANQGSEA. The CDR3 spans 11 residues. J gave up 15 bases and V 6 bases, and 11 bases lay outside the gene matches. The CDR3 DNA follows: TGCAGCGTACGCCTCGGGACTACTTTGTTCTTC. This encodes CSVRLGTTLFF.

The chain has TRBV30 and TRBJ2-4, with a possible D match to TRBD2 (6 bases). The CDR3 length is 15 residues. Per the germline V gene, CDR1 is GTSNPN and CDR2 is SVGIG (reference sequence). V lost 4 bases and J lost 3, with 16 bases in between. CDR3 sequence reads: CAWMGTPWGKNIQYF. CDR3 bases: TGTGCCTGGATGGGGACTCCCTGGGGCAAAAACATTCAGTACTTC.